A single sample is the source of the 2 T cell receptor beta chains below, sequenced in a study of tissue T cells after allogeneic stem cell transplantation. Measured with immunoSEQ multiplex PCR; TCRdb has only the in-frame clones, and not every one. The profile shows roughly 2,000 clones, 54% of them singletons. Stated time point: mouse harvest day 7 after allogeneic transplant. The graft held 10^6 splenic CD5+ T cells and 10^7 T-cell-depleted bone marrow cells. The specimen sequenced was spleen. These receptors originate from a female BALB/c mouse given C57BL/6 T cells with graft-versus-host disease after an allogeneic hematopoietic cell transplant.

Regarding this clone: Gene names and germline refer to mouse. CDR3 DNA, as far as it was read: TGTGCTAGCAGTGGACAGGGGAGCACAGAAGTCTTC. This gives the protein CASSGQGSTEVF. From start to end, the CDR3 is CASSGQGSTEVFF. V usage is TRBV29 and J usage is TRBJ1-1, with TRBD1 matching over 9 bases. The CDR3 end is not reached by the read, which stops 1 residue before it; the germline J gene fills it in. This CDR3 contains 13 residues. V dropped 5 bases and J dropped 4; count of bases not matched to a gene: 2. Germline assignment: CDR1 MSHET and CDR2 SYDVDS. The variable domain in full, completed from reference TRBV29 and TRBJ1-1, reads DMKVTQMPRYLIKRMGENVLLECGQDMSHETMYWYRQDPGLGLQLIYISYDVDSNSEGDIPKGYRVSRKKREHFSLILDSAKTNQTSVYFCASSGQGSTEVFFGKGTRLTVV.

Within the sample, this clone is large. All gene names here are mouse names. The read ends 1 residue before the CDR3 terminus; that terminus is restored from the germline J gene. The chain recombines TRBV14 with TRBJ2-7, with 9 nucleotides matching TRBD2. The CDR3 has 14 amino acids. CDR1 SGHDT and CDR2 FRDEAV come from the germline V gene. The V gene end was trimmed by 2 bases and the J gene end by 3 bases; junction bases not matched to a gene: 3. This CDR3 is CASSLGTGFYEQYF. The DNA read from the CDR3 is TGTGCCAGCAGTTTAGGGACTGGGTTCTATGAACAGTAC.